This section outlines one T cell receptor (beta chain) sequence together with its context. The record originates from a study of OX40 agonist ivuxolimab in advanced cancers. The assay was immunoSEQ multiplex PCR, and TCRdb's table has in-frame clones only and misses some. The data hold 85,000 to 130,000 clones, with 90% observed a single time. The CDR3 consists of 16 residues. In germline, CDR1 is SGHRS, CDR2 YFSETQ. The V gene end was trimmed by 3 bases and the J gene end by 2 bases; junction bases not matched to a gene: 9. The chain recombines TRBV5-1 with TRBJ2-3, with 7 positions matching TRBD1. This specimen consisted of CD4+ or CD8+ T cells sorted from blood, obtained in a trial of the OX40 agonist ivuxolimab. This TCR derives from an adult with an advanced solid tumor such as melanoma, head and neck, liver or kidney cancer. CDR3 in DNA: TGCGCCAGCAGCTCGGGACAGCTCTCCTTCACAGATACGCAGTATTTT. The encoded protein is CASSSGQLSFTDTQYF. Combining the CDR3 with reference TRBV5-1 and TRBJ2-3 gives the whole variable domain KAGVTQTPRYLIKTRGQQVTLSCSPISGHRSVSWYQQTPGQGLQFLFEYFSETQRNKGNFPGRFSGRQFSNSRSEMNVSTLELGDSALYLCASSSGQLSFTDTQYFGPGTRLTVL.